These T cell receptor beta chains were read from a single sample in a study of blood T cell repertoires in COVID-19. The assay was immunoSEQ multiplex PCR, and TCRdb's table has in-frame clones only and misses some. The table lists some 110,000 clones, approximately 87% of them singletons. Specimen: peripheral blood. The receptors were sampled from a man in his 70s who had recovered from COVID-19. CDR3s include the opening cysteine and the closing phenylalanine or tryptophan. D genes are given only for firm matches. Size values are once, few and many counts, or a class for expanded clones, and some rows have none.

clone_size	v_call	j_call	d_call	cdr3_length	cdr3_nt	cdr3_aa
-	TRBV5-1	TRBJ1-2	-	13	TGCGCCAGCAGCTTGGCCGGCAGGGCTGGCTACACCTTC	CASSLAGRAGYTF
-	TRBV7-2	TRBJ1-1	-	14	TGTGCCAGCAGCTTAGATTGGCTGAACACTGAAGCTTTCTTT	CASSLDWLNTEAFF
-	TRBV28	TRBJ2-5	TRBD1	16	TGTGCCAGCAGTTGGGGGACAGCGCCCGAGGAAGAGACCCAGTACTTC	CASSWGTAPEEETQYF
-	TRBV19	TRBJ1-4	-	14	TGTGCCAGTAGTATCGAGGCTACTCGGCCAAAACTGTTTTTT	CASSIEATRPKLFF
-	TRBV30	TRBJ2-5	-	12	TGTGCCTGGAGTCGCGGGCAAGAGACCCAGTACTTC	CAWSRGQETQYF
-	TRBV27	TRBJ2-2	TRBD2	14	TGTGCCACCCTCCTAGCGGGGCCCACCGGGGAGCTGTTTTTT	CATLLAGPTGELFF
once	TRBV7-3	TRBJ2-2	TRBD2	15	TGTGCCAGCAGCTTAGGGACTAGTTCCACCGGGGAGCTGTTTTTT	CASSLGTSSTGELFF
-	TRBV5-1	TRBJ1-4	-	13	TGCGCCAGCAGCCCCCTCCCGAATGAAAAACTGTTTTTT	CASSPLPNEKLFF
-	TRBV10-3	TRBJ2-1	TRBD1	14	TGTGCCATCAGTGATGAGACAGGGGTATATGAGCAGTTCTTC	CAISDETGVYEQFF
-	TRBV7-6	TRBJ2-2	TRBD2	15	TGTGCCAGCAGCTTAGAAGCGGGGGCTAACGGGGAGCTGTTTTTT	CASSLEAGANGELFF
-	TRBV4-2	TRBJ1-5	-	13	TGTGCCAGCAGCCAAGGGCTCACCCAGCCCCAGCATTTT	CASSQGLTQPQHF
-	TRBV27	TRBJ2-7	-	15	TGTGCCAGCAGTTTAAAGGGGCACCTTGTGTACGAGCAGTACTTC	CASSLKGHLVYEQYF
-	TRBV21-1	TRBJ2-2	-	18	TGTGCCAGCAGCAAAGATCGCCAGGGGGCGCGTGGCACCGGGGAGCTGTTTTTT	CASSKDRQGARGTGELFF
-	TRBV28	TRBJ1-6	-	14	TGTGCCAGCAGTTTAAGTCAGGGGAATTCACCCCTCCACTTT	CASSLSQGNSPLHF
-	TRBV18	TRBJ1-1	TRBD1	14	TGTGCCAGCTCATTGGACAGGGGGATCACTGAAGCTTTCTTT	CASSLDRGITEAFF
-	TRBV5-1	TRBJ2-7	TRBD2	14	TGCGCCAGCAGCTTCGGGGGGGCCGTATATGAGCAGTACTTC	CASSFGGAVYEQYF
-	TRBV7-3	TRBJ1-2	TRBD1	15	TGTGCCAGCAGCGCGACAGGGAACCCACTCTCTGGCTACACCTTC	CASSATGNPLSGYTF
-	TRBV6-5	TRBJ1-2	-	14	TGTGCCAGCAGACTCACAGGGTTGAGCTATGGCTACACCTTC	CASRLTGLSYGYTF
few	TRBV7-9	TRBJ1-5	-	14	TGTGCCAGCAGCTCACAGGGAGTCAATCAGCCCCAGCATTTT	CASSSQGVNQPQHF
-	TRBV19	TRBJ2-7	-	14	TGTGCCAGTAGTATAGTTTCAGGAACCTACGAGCAGTACTTC	CASSIVSGTYEQYF
-	TRBV24-1	TRBJ2-3	TRBD1	17	TGTGCCACCAGTGATTGGGAGGGACAGGGCGGCGGGGATACGCAGTATTTT	CATSDWEGQGGGDTQYF